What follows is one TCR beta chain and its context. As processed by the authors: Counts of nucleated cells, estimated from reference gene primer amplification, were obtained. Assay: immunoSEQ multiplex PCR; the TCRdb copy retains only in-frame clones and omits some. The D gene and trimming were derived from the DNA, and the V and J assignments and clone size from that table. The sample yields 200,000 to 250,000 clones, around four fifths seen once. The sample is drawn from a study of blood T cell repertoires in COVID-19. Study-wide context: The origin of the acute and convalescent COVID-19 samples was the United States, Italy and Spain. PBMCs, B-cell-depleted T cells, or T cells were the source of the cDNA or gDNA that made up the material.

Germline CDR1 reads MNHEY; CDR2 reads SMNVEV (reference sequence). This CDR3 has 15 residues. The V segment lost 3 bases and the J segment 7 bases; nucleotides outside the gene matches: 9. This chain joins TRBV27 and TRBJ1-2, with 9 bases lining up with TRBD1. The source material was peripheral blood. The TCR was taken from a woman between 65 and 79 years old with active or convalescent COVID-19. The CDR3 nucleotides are TGTGCCAGCAGTTTTGGGGGGGACAGGGCTCGTGGCTACACCTTC. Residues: CASSFGGDRARGYTF.